These T cell receptor beta chains were read from a single sample in a study of vaccination and CD4 T cells after COVID-19. TCRdb passed the PCR reads through MiXCR, listing each CDR3 protein once. The sample lists fewer than 12,000 distinct CDR3 sequences; 43% were seen once. Their cognate antigens are unknown. The sequenced material came from CD4+ T cells from blood, cultured in vitro. These receptors were collected from a human donor who had recovered from COVID-19. CDR3s include the opening cysteine and the closing phenylalanine or tryptophan. Clone size is stated in some rows and not others, as once, few, many or a class when expanded.

clone_size	v_call	j_call	cdr3_aa
-	TRBV6-1	TRBJ1-6	CASLKLRTNNSPLHF
-	TRBV20-1	TRBJ2-3	CSASTSGVTDTQYF
few	TRBV7-2	TRBJ1-5	CASRSGTGGNQPQHF
-	TRBV19	TRBJ1-5	CASSEGHPQPQHF
few	TRBV7-9	TRBJ1-1	CASSLFRGGSGKTRDTEAFF
few	TRBV6-2/TRBV6-3	TRBJ1-2	CASSRGRGYTF
-	TRBV24-1	TRBJ1-2	CATSDFQGYGYTF
few	TRBV6-2/TRBV6-3	TRBJ2-3	CASSRSGFLAGGQYF
once	TRBV6-5	TRBJ1-4	CASSYGGHPGEKLFF
-	TRBV2	TRBJ1-1	CASIPGGLNTEAFF
-	TRBV29-1	TRBJ1-2	CSVDSRTKAGGGYTF
few	TRBV20-1	TRBJ1-5	CSARPFDNQPQHF
-	TRBV6-1	TRBJ2-5	CASSDPQRGENQETQYF
few	TRBV6-5	TRBJ1-2	CASSYRRTGEYGYTF
-	TRBV21-1	TRBJ2-5	CASSKGEGTLRQETQYF
medium-sized	TRBV25-1	TRBJ1-4	CASSYRVGEKLFF
-	TRBV6-1	TRBJ1-6	CASSEGSTSPLHF
-	TRBV5-5	TRBJ2-7	CASSPQGAGPTYEQYF
few	TRBV20-1	TRBJ1-1	CSARSFRNTEAFF
few	TRBV12-3/TRBV12-4	TRBJ1-6	CASTKRHVAPLHF
few	TRBV6-2/TRBV6-3	TRBJ1-2	CASSTPVNYGYTF
-	TRBV20-1	TRBJ1-2	CSARDGGQGARGYTF
-	TRBV5-4	TRBJ1-1	CASSSRSGGITEAFF
-	TRBV5-1	TRBJ2-7	CASSLNRRSYEQYF
-	TRBV29-1	TRBJ1-2	CSVGPGTGGYGYTF
few	TRBV19	TRBJ1-2	CASSISRIYGYTF
-	TRBV6-2/TRBV6-3	TRBJ1-2	CASNSYYGYTF
-	TRBV20-1	TRBJ2-7	CSAPRGLSSYEQYF
-	TRBV11-3	TRBJ1-2	CASSLGIGTAYGYTF
-	TRBV6-7	TRBJ2-4	CASTDSQTGLGQIAPTDKNIQYF
few	TRBV24-1	TRBJ2-3	CATSDPGASGGTDTQYF
few	TRBV5-1	TRBJ2-3	CASSLGGQGGDTQYF
-	TRBV11-3	TRBJ2-2	CASSLGYPYPGNTGELFF
once	TRBV9	TRBJ2-3	CASSVAYPTDTQYF
-	TRBV10-2	TRBJ2-1	CASSEPKGQGAYNEQFF
-	TRBV18	TRBJ1-1	CASSPFSYLEDTEAFF
few	TRBV6-1	TRBJ2-2	CASRLAGGQVTGELFF
-	TRBV7-9	TRBJ1-1	CASRPGNTEAFF
few	TRBV10-1	TRBJ2-1	CASSESGGSYNEQFF
-	TRBV2	TRBJ1-1	CASTQLQGEAFF
-	TRBV10-2	TRBJ1-1	CASSLSTGFTSRNTEAFF
few	TRBV10-3	TRBJ1-2	CAISESLYGYTF
-	TRBV12-3/TRBV12-4	TRBJ1-2	CASSLGPKPGYTF
-	TRBV5-8	TRBJ1-5	CASSPRDGSNQPQHF
few	TRBV12-3/TRBV12-4	TRBJ2-5	CASSRLAGGPETQYF
-	TRBV7-9	TRBJ2-2	CASSLAAGALGTGELFF
-	TRBV11-3	TRBJ1-1	CASSLSVWGRGTEAFF
-	TRBV5-1	TRBJ1-2	CASSSGQEHSNYGYTF
-	TRBV7-8	TRBJ2-5	CASSLGRVQETQYF
-	TRBV11-2	TRBJ2-2	CASSLVGRGSTGELFF
few	TRBV20-1	TRBJ1-1	CSAREGQNTEAFF
-	TRBV20-1	TRBJ2-6	CSARDRTGANVLTF
few	TRBV11-2	TRBJ2-7	CATKLPDTYEQYF
few	TRBV10-3	TRBJ2-2	CAISGGLAGAANTGELFF